This T cell receptor (beta chain) was retrieved from a study of liver allograft versus peripheral blood T cells. Study background: Recipients' peripheral blood served as the comparator for T cell receptor repertoires in transplanted livers. Findings and limits, study-wide: Peripheral blood T cell receptor repertoires reportedly differed from those found within liver allografts.

This clonotype occurred a few times. Its antigen is unknown. MiXCR was run by TCRdb on the reads, yielding one entry per CDR3 protein. The sample lists 10,000 or so distinct CDR3 sequences; roughly 20% were seen once. Germline V lookup: CDR1 LNHDA, CDR2 SQIVND (reference sequence). V lost 7 bases, J lost 2 bases, and 14 bases lay in between. The CDR3 extends over 14 amino acids. The clonotype comes from a human patient who had a liver transplant. The graft donor may be the source of some T cells. V gene TRBV19 combines with J gene TRBJ2-5; D is ambiguous. The CDR3 loop reads CASNEKAKQETQYF. CDR3 sequence (DNA): TGTGCCAGTAACGAAAAGGCCAAACAAGAGACCCAGTACTTC.